The TCR beta chain described here comes from a study of response to subunit inactivated influenza vaccine. Study outcomes and limitations: Each seasonal influenza vaccination recruits few new T cells, the authors suggested.

The CDR3 has 15 residues. The V end lost 0 bases, the J end lost 0 bases, and 10 bases lay between the germline ends. The germline gives CDR1 SGDLS, CDR2 YYNGEE. Concerning this clonotype: Its antigen is as yet unknown.

TCRdb recomputed calls from the RT-PCR reads with MiXCR, one row per CDR3 protein. The table lists 700,000 to 800,000 distinct CDR3 sequences, approximately 17% of them singletons. V usage is TRBV9 and J usage is TRBJ2-7, with a possible D match to TRBD2 (6 bases). The sequences come from PBMCs from blood, collected about 5 days after vaccination. This TCR came from a man aged 45-65 years who received an inactivated influenza vaccine. The CDR3 is CASSVGGGGSYEQYF. CDR3 DNA: TGTGCCAGCAGCGTAGGTGGGGGAGGCTCCTACGAGCAGTACTTC.